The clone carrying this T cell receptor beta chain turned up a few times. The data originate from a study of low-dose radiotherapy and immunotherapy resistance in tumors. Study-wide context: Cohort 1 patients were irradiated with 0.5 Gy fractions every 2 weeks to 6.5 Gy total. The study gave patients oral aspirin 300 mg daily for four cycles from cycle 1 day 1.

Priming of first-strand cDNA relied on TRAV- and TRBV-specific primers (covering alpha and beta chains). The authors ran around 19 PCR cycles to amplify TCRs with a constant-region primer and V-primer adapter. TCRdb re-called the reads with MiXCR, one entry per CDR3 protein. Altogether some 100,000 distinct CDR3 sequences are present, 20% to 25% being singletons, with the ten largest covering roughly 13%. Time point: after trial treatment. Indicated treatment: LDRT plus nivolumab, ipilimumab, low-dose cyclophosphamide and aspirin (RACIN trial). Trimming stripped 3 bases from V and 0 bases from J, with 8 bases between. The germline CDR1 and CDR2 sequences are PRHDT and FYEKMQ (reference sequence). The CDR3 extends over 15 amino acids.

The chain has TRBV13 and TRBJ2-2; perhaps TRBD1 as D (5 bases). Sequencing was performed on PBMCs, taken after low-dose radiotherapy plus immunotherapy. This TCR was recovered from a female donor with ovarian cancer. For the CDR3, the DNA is TGTGCCAGCAGCTTCAGGGTAACGAACACCGGGGAGCTGTTTTTT. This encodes CASSFRVTNTGELFF. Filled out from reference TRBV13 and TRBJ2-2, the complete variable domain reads AAGVIQSPRHLIKEKRETATLKCYPIPRHDTVYWYQQGPGQDPQFLISFYEKMQSDKGSIPDRFSAQQFSDYHSELNMSSLELGDSALYFCASSFRVTNTGELFFGEGSRLTVL.